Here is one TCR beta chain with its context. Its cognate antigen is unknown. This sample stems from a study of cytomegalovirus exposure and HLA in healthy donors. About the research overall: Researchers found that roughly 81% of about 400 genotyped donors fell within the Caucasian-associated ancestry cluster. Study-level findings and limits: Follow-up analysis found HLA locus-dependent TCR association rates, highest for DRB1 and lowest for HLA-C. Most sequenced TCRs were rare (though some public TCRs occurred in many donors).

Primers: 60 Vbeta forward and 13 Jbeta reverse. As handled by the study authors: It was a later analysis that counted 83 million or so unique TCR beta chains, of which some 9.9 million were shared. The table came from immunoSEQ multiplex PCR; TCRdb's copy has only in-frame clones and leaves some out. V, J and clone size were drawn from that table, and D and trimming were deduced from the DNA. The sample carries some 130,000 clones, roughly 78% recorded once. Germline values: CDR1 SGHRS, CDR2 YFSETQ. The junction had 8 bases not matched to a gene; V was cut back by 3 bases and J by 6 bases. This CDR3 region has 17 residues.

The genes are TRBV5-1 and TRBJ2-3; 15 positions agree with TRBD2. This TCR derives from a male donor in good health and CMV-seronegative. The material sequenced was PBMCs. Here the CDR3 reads CASSSGLAGGPSDTQYF. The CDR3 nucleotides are TGCGCCAGCAGCTCCGGACTAGCGGGAGGGCCTAGTGATACGCAGTATTTT.